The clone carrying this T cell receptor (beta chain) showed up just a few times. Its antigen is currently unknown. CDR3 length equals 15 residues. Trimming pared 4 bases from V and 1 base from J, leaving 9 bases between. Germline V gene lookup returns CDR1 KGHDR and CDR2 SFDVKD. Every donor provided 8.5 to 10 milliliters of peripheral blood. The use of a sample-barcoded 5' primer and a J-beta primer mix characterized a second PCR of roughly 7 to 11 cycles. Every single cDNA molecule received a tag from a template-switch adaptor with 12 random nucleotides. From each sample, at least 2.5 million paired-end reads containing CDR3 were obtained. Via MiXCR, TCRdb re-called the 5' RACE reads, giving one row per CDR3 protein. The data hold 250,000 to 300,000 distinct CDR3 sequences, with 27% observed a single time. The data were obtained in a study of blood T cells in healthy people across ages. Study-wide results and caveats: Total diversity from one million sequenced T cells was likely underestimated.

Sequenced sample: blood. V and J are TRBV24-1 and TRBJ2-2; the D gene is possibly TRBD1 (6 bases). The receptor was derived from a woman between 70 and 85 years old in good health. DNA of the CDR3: TGTGCCACCAGTGAAGGGGGAAAGAACACCGGGGAGCTGTTTTTT. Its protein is CATSEGGKNTGELFF.